Listed below are T cell receptor beta chains from one sample, sequenced in a study of molecular identifiers for immune sequencing clone quantification. TCRdb used MiXCR to reprocess the PCR reads, holding one entry per CDR3 protein. The profile covers some 590,000 distinct CDR3 sequences, with over 25% appearing a single time and approximately 0.75% taken by the ten largest. Sequences were obtained from naive CD8+ T cells from blood, with Jurkat cell RNA spiked in. These receptors originate from a human donor in good health. Some libraries in this study had Jurkat cell RNA spiked in. Both conserved end residues are part of each CDR3. The D gene is left open where the match is weak. A clone size is listed for some rows: how often the clone was seen (once, few, many), or a class if it is expanded.

clone_size d_call j_call v_call cdr3_nt cdr3_aa
NA NA TRBJ2-5 TRBV10-2 TGCGCCAGCAGTATTCGGGTGTCTTACCAAGAGACCCAGTACTTC CASSIRVSYQETQYF
NA TRBD2 TRBJ2-2 TRBV14 TGTGCCAGCAGCCAAGAATGGTTAGCGGGAAACCGACACACCGGGGAGCTGTTTTTT CASSQEWLAGNRHTGELFF
NA NA TRBJ2-7 TRBV4-3 TGCGCCAGCAGCCAGAGCGCTAGCAGCTACGAGCAGTACTTC CASSQSASSYEQYF
many TRBD2 TRBJ2-2 TRBV9 TGTGCCAGCAGCCGGACGGGAGGGCCGCGCACCGGGGAGCTGTTTTTT CASSRTGGPRTGELFF
many NA TRBJ1-1 TRBV5-4 TGTGCCAGCAGCCGTTCCGCCACTGAAGCTTTCTTT CASSRSATEAFF
many NA TRBJ1-6 TRBV7-2 TGTGCCAGCAGCTTTACTGTGAGCGGACCCCTCCACTTT CASSFTVSGPLHF
NA NA TRBJ1-3 TRBV27 TGTGCCAGCAGTTTATCTATTGACTCTGGAAACACCATATATTTT CASSLSIDSGNTIYF
few NA TRBJ1-1 TRBV6-5 TGTGCCAGCAGTTACTCGATTCCACCGCGGGGAGGGAACACTGAAGCTTTCTTT CASSYSIPPRGGNTEAFF
NA NA TRBJ2-7 TRBV7-2 TGTGCCAGCAGCTTCTATCCAGGCAGATACGAGCAGTACTTC CASSFYPGRYEQYF
NA TRBD2 TRBJ2-1 TRBV9 TGTGCCAGCAGTCCTAAGTCGGGACTATACAATGAGCAGTTCTTC CASSPKSGLYNEQFF
NA NA TRBJ2-3 TRBV6-1 TGTGCCAGCAGTGTGATTAGGGGGGCGGCAGATACGCAGTATTTT CASSVIRGAADTQYF
NA TRBD2 TRBJ2-4 TRBV10-2 TGCGCCAGCAGGGGACTAGCGGGGGGGCTTCATAGCAAAAACATTCAGTACTTC CASRGLAGGLHSKNIQYF
many TRBD1 TRBJ2-7 TRBV7-9 TGTGCCAGCAGCTTAGTTCCAACAGGGGAGTACGAGCAGTACTTC CASSLVPTGEYEQYF
few NA TRBJ2-7 TRBV27 TGTGCCAGCAGTTTATTGGGCGGTTTCCCCTACGAGCAGTACTTC CASSLLGGFPYEQYF
few TRBD1 TRBJ1-1 TRBV6-2/TRBV6-3 TGTGCCAACTCACAGGGGTGGAACACTGAAGCTTTCTTT CANSQGWNTEAFF
once TRBD1 TRBJ2-2 TRBV11-2 TGTGCCAGCAGCACGAACAGGGGGCAGGACACCGGGGAGCTGTTTTTT CASSTNRGQDTGELFF
many NA TRBJ1-5 TRBV7-9 TGTGCCAGCAGTGAAAGCAATCAGCCCCAGCATTTT CASSESNQPQHF
NA NA TRBJ2-7 TRBV15 TGTGCCGCCAGCAGAGATATCACCCCCGTCTACGAGCAGTACTTC CAASRDITPVYEQYF
many NA TRBJ2-3 TRBV20-1 TGCAGTGCTAGATTGGAAGGTCCCCCCACAGATACGCAGTATTTT CSARLEGPPTDTQYF
NA TRBD1 TRBJ2-2 TRBV20-1 TGCAGTGCTAGAGATATTCCGAGACAGGGGTCCGCCGGGGAGCTGTTTTTT CSARDIPRQGSAGELFF
NA NA TRBJ2-7 TRBV9 TGTGCCAGCAGCTATGCAGATCAGGGCTCTGCTTACGAGCAGTACTTC CASSYADQGSAYEQYF
many TRBD1 TRBJ1-4 TRBV7-9 TGTGCCAGCAGCTTCGGACAGGTTGTAACTAATGAAAAACTGTTTTTT CASSFGQVVTNEKLFF
NA TRBD2 TRBJ2-3 TRBV19 TGTGCCAGTAGTTGGACTAGCGGGGGATCAGATACGCAGTATTTT CASSWTSGGSDTQYF
many TRBD2 TRBJ2-3 TRBV4-3 TGCGCCAGCAGCCAAGATCCACTAGCGGGAATCGCAGATACGCAGTATTTT CASSQDPLAGIADTQYF
once TRBD2 TRBJ2-7 TRBV18 TGTGCCAGCTCCCCCCCCCTGGGAGCGGGAGATAGGTACGAGCAGTACTTC CASSPPLGAGDRYEQYF
NA NA TRBJ2-7 TRBV7-9 TGTGCCAGCAGCGATATACAGTCCTACGAGCAGTACTTC CASSDIQSYEQYF
few TRBD2 TRBJ2-7 TRBV20-1 TGCAGTGCTGCCCCGGGACTAGCGGGTGGGGAGCAGTACTTC CSAAPGLAGGEQYF
many NA TRBJ1-1 TRBV9 TGTGCCAGCAGCGTACAGATGAACACTGAAGCTTTCTTT CASSVQMNTEAFF
many TRBD1 TRBJ2-6 TRBV6-5 TGTGCCAGTCCCTCTCGGACAGGGGTCTTTGGGGCCAACGTCCTGACTTTC CASPSRTGVFGANVLTF
NA NA TRBJ1-3 TRBV21-1 TGTGCCAGCAGCATGAGGGACAAGCACTCTGGAAACACCATATATTTT CASSMRDKHSGNTIYF
few NA TRBJ2-1 TRBV20-1 TGCAGTGCTATTCAGCTATACAATGAGCAGTTCTTC CSAIQLYNEQFF
few NA TRBJ2-7 TRBV12-3/TRBV12-4 TGTGCCAGCACCTTGGTCGGGGGGCAGGACGAGCAGTACTTC CASTLVGGQDEQYF
few TRBD2 TRBJ2-7 TRBV19 TGTGCCAGTAGTACCACCTACGGGGGGGACGAGCAGTACTTC CASSTTYGGDEQYF
many NA TRBJ2-7 TRBV12-3/TRBV12-4 TGTGCCAGCAGTTTCGGGGGCTACGAGCAGTACTTC CASSFGGYEQYF
NA NA TRBJ2-7 TRBV28 TGTGCCAGCACCCCACGCCGGGGGCGGGTTACCTACGAGCAGTACTTC CASTPRRGRVTYEQYF
many TRBD2 TRBJ2-5 TRBV4-1 TGCGCCAGCAGCCAGGCCAACCAGGGAGGGGAGACCCAGTACTTC CASSQANQGGETQYF
few NA TRBJ2-1 TRBV10-3 TGTGCCATCAGTGACCCCTCCTACAATGAGCAGTTCTTC CAISDPSYNEQFF
many NA TRBJ2-7 TRBV30 TGTGCCTGGAGTGGTAGTCGATTTCCCTACGAGCAGTACTTC CAWSGSRFPYEQYF
few NA TRBJ1-1 TRBV12-5 TGTGCTAGTGGTTCCCGGGGGGCAAACACTGAAGCTTTCTTT CASGSRGANTEAFF
many NA TRBJ2-1 TRBV5-1 TGCGCCAGCAGCCTAACGTCCTCGGGTTTCGAAGATGAGCAGTTCTTC CASSLTSSGFEDEQFF
few TRBD1 TRBJ2-1 TRBV24-1 TGTGCCACCAGTGATTACCCTGGGGACAGAATCAATGAGCAGTTCTTC CATSDYPGDRINEQFF
NA NA TRBJ1-4 TRBV4-3 TGCGCCAGCAGCCAGGATTGGAGGGTGTTAGGGGAAGAACTGTTTTTT CASSQDWRVLGEELFF
few NA TRBJ2-7 TRBV20-1 TGCAGTACCAGACAGGAGGCAGTATACGAGCAGTACTTC CSTRQEAVYEQYF
NA NA TRBJ1-5 TRBV6-2/TRBV6-3 TGTGCCAGCAGCTGGGGACATCTTGGTAATCAGCCCCAGCATTTT CASSWGHLGNQPQHF
NA TRBD2 TRBJ2-1 TRBV12-3/TRBV12-4 TGTGCCAGCAACCCAGCGGGAGGATTTAATGAGCAGTTCTTC CASNPAGGFNEQFF
few TRBD1 TRBJ2-7 TRBV6-2/TRBV6-3 TGTGCCAGCACCCCCGGGGACAGATCCTACGAGCAGTACTTC CASTPGDRSYEQYF
NA TRBD2 TRBJ2-7 TRBV7-9 TGTGCCAGCAGCTCCCTAGAGCGGGGGCGCACCTACGAGCAGTACTTC CASSSLERGRTYEQYF
few TRBD2 TRBJ2-2 TRBV7-3 TGTGCCAGCAGCTTACCTAGCGGGAGGGCCTCGGACACCGGGGAGCTGTTTTTT CASSLPSGRASDTGELFF
many NA TRBJ2-7 TRBV5-6 TGTGCCAGCACCCGAAGACAGGCCGTCTACGAGCAGTACTTC CASTRRQAVYEQYF
NA NA TRBJ1-6 TRBV6-2/TRBV6-3 TGTGCCAGCAGCTCTCGGCAGGGGTGGTTACCCCTCCACTTT CASSSRQGWLPLHF
many TRBD1 TRBJ1-5 TRBV28 TGTGCCAGCAGTATCCGACAGGGAGGCAATCAGCCCCAGCATTTT CASSIRQGGNQPQHF